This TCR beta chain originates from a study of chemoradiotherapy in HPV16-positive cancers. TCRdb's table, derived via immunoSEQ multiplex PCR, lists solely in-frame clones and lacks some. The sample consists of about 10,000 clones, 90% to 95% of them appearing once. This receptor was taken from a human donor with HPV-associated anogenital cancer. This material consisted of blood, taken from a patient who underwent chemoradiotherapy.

CDR3: CASSLLGGLAGGTGELFF. The CDR3 region has the DNA TGTGCCAGCAGTCTGCTCGGAGGACTAGCGGGGGGAACCGGGGAGCTGTTTTTT. This chain links TRBV11-2 with TRBJ2-2, with 14 bases that match TRBD2. Germline V gene sequence: CDR1 SGHAT, CDR2 FQNNGV. The CDR3 extends over 18 amino acids. The V segment lost 6 bases and the J segment 5 bases; nucleotides outside the gene matches: 11. Full variable domain (rest looked up from reference TRBV11-2 and TRBJ2-2): EAGVAQSPRYKIIEKRQSVAFWCNPISGHATLYWYQQILGQGPKLLIQFQNNGVVDDSQLPKDRFSAERLKGVDSTLKIQPAKLEDSAVYLCASSLLGGLAGGTGELFFGEGSRLTVL.